The entry below describes one TCR beta chain. Its specificity is unknown. Produced via immunoSEQ multiplex PCR; TCRdb's table is partial and in-frame only. In the table there are under 25,000 clones, about nine tenths of which are singletons. The data stem from a study of T cells in localized non-small cell lung cancer. Study-level points and caveats: Appearances in adjacent lung were noted for a median around 55 of the top 100 tumor clones. Tumor trailed uninvolved adjacent lung in T cell clonality, which peaked there. Overall survival was longer when the density of T cells in the blood was higher.

CDR3 length equals 13 residues. CDR1 GTSNPN and CDR2 SVGIG come from the germline V gene (reference sequence). Deletions cut 5 bases from V and 4 bases from J, with 12 bases between. Specimen: PBMCs, collected before any cancer treatment. The TCR originated in a man aged 40 to 75 with stage II squamous cell lung carcinoma. This chain uses TRBV30 with TRBJ1-5, with D possibly being TRBD1 (5 bases). The CDR3 nucleotides read TGTGCCTGGGGAAGGGGTGATAATCAGCCCCAGCATTTT. This sequence encodes CAWGRGDNQPQHF.